Listed below are T cell receptor beta chains from one sample, sequenced in a study of blood T cell repertoires in COVID-19. Libraries were prepared by immunoSEQ multiplex PCR; TCRdb keeps only in-frame clonotypes and omits some of them. The repertoire holds some 290,000 clones, with around 78% as singletons. Specimen: peripheral blood. The receptor set was obtained from a man between 60 and 75 years old who had recovered from COVID-19. CDR3s include the opening cysteine and the closing phenylalanine or tryptophan. A D gene is named only where the DNA matches it firmly. For some rows the clone size is stated as once, few or many, or as a class when expanded; others skip it.

v_gene	d_gene	abundance	j_gene	CDR3aa	CDR3nt
TRBV9	TRBD2	.	TRBJ2-7	CASSAGLADTYEQYF	TGTGCCAGCAGCGCCGGACTAGCGGACACCTACGAGCAGTACTTC
TRBV12-5	.	.	TRBJ2-1	CASGARTGSNEQFF	TGTGCTAGTGGTGCCCGAACAGGGTCCAATGAGCAGTTCTTC
TRBV9	.	once	TRBJ2-7	CASSTGVVLPLYF	TGTGCCAGCAGCACAGGCGTGGTCCTCCCCCTGTACTTC
TRBV3-1/TRBV3-2	.	.	TRBJ1-1	CASSKAGGIEAFF	TGTGCCAGCAGCAAAGCGGGGGGTATTGAAGCTTTCTTT
TRBV20-1	TRBD2	once	TRBJ2-2	CSASRDSGGTGELFF	TGCAGTGCTAGTCGGGACTCGGGAGGAACCGGGGAGCTGTTTTTT
TRBV4-2	.	.	TRBJ1-1	CASSPDSRDTEAFF	TGTGCCAGCAGCCCCGACTCGAGGGACACTGAAGCTTTCTTT
TRBV5-4	.	once	TRBJ2-7	CASQKAAQPEQYF	TGTGCCAGCCAAAAAGCGGCCCAGCCCGAGCAGTACTTC
TRBV28	.	.	TRBJ1-2	CASSLGAQNYGYTF	TGTGCCAGCAGTTTAGGGGCACAGAACTATGGCTACACCTTC
TRBV5-4	TRBD2	.	TRBJ2-4	CASSLDTAGDQYF	TGTGCCAGCAGCTTGGATACAGCGGGGGATCAGTACTTC
TRBV15	.	.	TRBJ1-5	CATSRGAWDGLSDQPQHF	TGTGCCACCAGCAGGGGGGCCTGGGACGGCCTTTCCGATCAGCCCCAGCATTTT
TRBV5-1	TRBD1	.	TRBJ2-3	CASSLDGTGDVWTDTQYF	TGCGCCAGCAGCTTGGACGGGACAGGGGACGTTTGGACAGATACGCAGTATTTT
TRBV29-1	TRBD2	.	TRBJ2-5	CSVESSGLGETQYF	TGCAGCGTTGAATCTAGCGGGCTGGGGGAGACCCAGTACTTC
TRBV5-6	.	.	TRBJ2-1	CASSPLGAPRHNEQFF	TGTGCCAGCAGCCCCTTGGGGGCGCCTAGACACAATGAGCAGTTCTTC
TRBV6-5	.	.	TRBJ2-7	CASRGDTEMYEQYF	TGTGCCAGCAGAGGGGACACCGAAATGTACGAGCAGTACTTC
TRBV4-1	TRBD1	.	TRBJ2-5	CASSQSGTGQETQYF	TGCGCCAGCAGCCAATCAGGGACAGGGCAAGAGACCCAGTACTTC
TRBV3-1/TRBV3-2	.	once	TRBJ1-5	CASSGQPIAQPQHF	TGTGCCAGCAGCGGGCAGCCCATCGCCCAGCCCCAGCATTTT